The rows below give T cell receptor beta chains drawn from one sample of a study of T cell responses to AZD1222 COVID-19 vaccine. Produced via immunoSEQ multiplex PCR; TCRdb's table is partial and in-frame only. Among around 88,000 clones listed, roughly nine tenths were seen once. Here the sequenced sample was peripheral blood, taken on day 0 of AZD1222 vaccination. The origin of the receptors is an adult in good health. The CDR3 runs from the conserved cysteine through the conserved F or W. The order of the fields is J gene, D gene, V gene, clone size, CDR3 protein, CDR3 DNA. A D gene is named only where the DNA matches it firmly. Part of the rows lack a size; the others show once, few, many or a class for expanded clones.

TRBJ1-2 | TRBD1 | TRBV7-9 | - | CASSLAKGTGGEGYTF | TGTGCCAGCAGCTTAGCGAAAGGGACAGGGGGAGAGGGCTACACCTTC
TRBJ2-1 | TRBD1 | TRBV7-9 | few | CASSLLTGVYNEQFF | TGTGCCAGCAGCTTACTTACAGGGGTGTACAATGAGCAGTTCTTC
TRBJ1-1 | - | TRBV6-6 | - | CASSNGGTEAFF | TGTGCCAGCAGTAATGGGGGGACTGAAGCTTTCTTT
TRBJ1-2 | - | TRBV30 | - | CAWSVGVGYTF | TGTGCCTGGAGTGTGGGGGTTGGCTACACCTTC
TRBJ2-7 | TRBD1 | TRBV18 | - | CASSPNRGLAYEQYF | TGTGCCAGCTCACCAAACAGGGGGTTAGCCTACGAGCAGTACTTC
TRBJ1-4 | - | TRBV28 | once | CASRETRLGEKLFF | TGTGCCAGCAGGGAGACCCGGCTAGGTGAAAAACTGTTTTTT
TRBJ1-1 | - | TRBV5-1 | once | CASSWGDTEAFF | TGCGCCAGCAGCTGGGGGGACACTGAAGCTTTCTTT
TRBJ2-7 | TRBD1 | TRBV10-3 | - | CAISVGGQGHEQYF | TGTGCCATCAGCGTTGGGGGACAGGGCCACGAGCAGTACTTC
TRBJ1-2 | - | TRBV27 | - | CASSLSSTGNYGYTF | TGTGCCAGCAGTTTATCGAGTACGGGGAACTATGGCTACACCTTC
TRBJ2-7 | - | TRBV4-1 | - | CASSQETSYEQYF | TGCGCCAGCAGCCAAGAAACAAGCTACGAGCAGTACTTC
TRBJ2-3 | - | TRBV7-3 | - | CASSHRGGVPPDTQYF | TGTGCCAGCAGCCATAGGGGGGGGGTCCCCCCAGATACGCAGTATTTT